This T cell receptor (beta chain) comes out of a study of T cells in Graves' hyperthyroidism and ophthalmopathy. Background on the study: Before any treatment, at initial diagnosis, peripheral blood was collected.

Researchers took RNA transcripts and amplified the TCR beta CDR3 regions from them. TCR CDR3 underwent first-round RT-PCR with the HTBI primer set. TCRdb processed the multiplex PCR reads anew with MiXCR; each CDR3 protein has one entry. This sample carries around 350,000 distinct CDR3 sequences, 25% of them seen once, and the ten largest clones take roughly 70%. CDR3 size: 12 residues. Trimming took 7 bases from V and 8 from J; bases not matched to a gene: 1. Germline V CDR1 and CDR2: SQVTM, ANQGSEA. Stable disease denoted Graves' hyperthyroidism without ophthalmopathy progression within 18 months. Patients aged 18 to 65 with hyperthyroidism were newly diagnosed, with duration under 2 months. The study excluded patients with uncontrolled infection, other autoimmune disease, pregnancy or lactation.

The sample consisted of blood. This chain links TRBV29-1 with TRBJ2-1, with 14 bases identical to TRBD2. This clonotype was obtained from a man aged 45 to 65 with Graves' hyperthyroidism. The CDR3 loop reads CSGTSGRYEQFF. CDR3 DNA: TGCAGCGGGACTAGCGGGAGGTATGAGCAGTTCTTC.